The source of this TCR beta chain is a study of OX40 agonist ivuxolimab in advanced cancers. If patients had autoimmune disease history or systemic immunosuppression, they were excluded. Measured with immunoSEQ multiplex PCR; TCRdb has only the in-frame clones, and not every one. The table lists roughly 140,000 clones, 90% to 95% of them singletons, with 0.3% to 0.35% in the top ten. In germline, CDR1 is WNHNN, CDR2 SYGVQD (reference sequence). This CDR3 region has 15 residues. V shed 4 bases and J shed 5 bases, with 15 bases lying between them. This TCR was sampled from an adult with an advanced solid tumor such as melanoma, head and neck, liver or kidney cancer. The sample in question was CD4+ or CD8+ T cells sorted from blood, obtained in a trial of the OX40 agonist ivuxolimab. The chain combines TRBV10-1 with TRBJ1-3; the D gene is possibly TRBD1 (6 bases). DNA for the CDR3: TGCGCCAGCAGTGTTCGGGACATACCCAGAAACACCATATATTTT. Its protein product is CASSVRDIPRNTIYF.